Listed here are 20 T cell receptor beta chains from one sample, sequenced in a study of identical twins (dated by TCRdb to the mid-2010s). The protocol used for the library was 5' RACE. TCRdb names Illumina HiSeq 2000 as the instrument used. TCRdb applied fastp at Q25 and MiXCR to the public reads, then kept only in-frame beta chains. Each record represents a unique CDR3 protein, reported with the most common genes and DNA among its rows. The sample has about 690,000 distinct CDR3 sequences on record, 5.5% to 6.5% of them singletons. The leading ten clones occupy 1.5% to 2% of the sample. The sequencing input was naive T cells sorted from blood. The sample's cell subset or site label, decoded: cells isolated with a human naive T-cell isolation kit. Receptors originate from a young man in good health.

This clonotype appeared a few times. The chain uses TRBV4-3 and TRBJ2-7; tentative D call: TRBD2 (6 bases). The CDR3 length is 14 residues. CDR1 and CDR2 from the germline V gene are LGHNA and YSLEER. V lost 2 bases and J lost 2, with 10 bases in between. This CDR3 is CASSQNAGTYEQYF. CDR3 DNA sequence: TGCGCCAGCAGCCAAAACGCGGGGACCTACGAGCAGTACTTC.

This clonotype was observed many times. The CDR3, as DNA: TGTGCCAGCAGCCAGGATAGCGGGAGAGGGGCCGGGGAGCTGTTTTTT. It specifies CASSQDSGRGAGELFF. The chain combines TRBV4-2 with TRBJ2-2; 9 bases fit TRBD2. V lost 3 bases to trimming and J lost 6 bases; unmatched junction nucleotides: 8. The CDR3 contains 16 residues. Germline CDR1 and CDR2: LGHNA and YNFKEQ.

This clonotype came up a few times. The chain carries TRBV3-1 and TRBJ2-5; the match to TRBD2 covers 8 bases. Germline V gene data show CDR1 as LGHDT and CDR2 as YNNKEL (reference sequence). V was clipped by 5 bases and J by 4 bases; unmatched bases: 9. The CDR3 is 15 residues long. In DNA, the CDR3 is TGTGCCAGCAGCTCCAATCCGGGAGGGGGAGAGACCCAGTACTTC. It encodes CASSSNPGGGETQYF.

This clonotype was detected ten times or more. CDR3 coding DNA: TGCGCCAGCAGCCAAGGAGGAACTAGCGGATACCAAGAGACCCAGTACTTC. The encoded protein is CASSQGGTSGYQETQYF. The chain couples TRBV4-1 to TRBJ2-5; 8 bases agree with TRBD2. Germline CDR1 is MGHRA and CDR2 is YSYEKL. The CDR3 runs to 17 residues. V was clipped by 1 base and J by 0 bases; unmatched bases: 7.

This clonotype was counted many times. The chain has TRBV7-2 and TRBJ2-5; D is unresolved. Germline-derived CDR1 and CDR2 are SGHTA and FQGNSA. The CDR3 extends over 14 amino acids. Trimming took off 2 bases at V and 5 bases at J, with 12 bases between the two ends. In DNA, the CDR3 is TGTGCCAGCAGCTTAAATCTGGATCTGGAGACCCAGTACTTC. It translates to CASSLNLDLETQYF.

This clonotype occurred a few times. The genes are TRBV5-5 and TRBJ1-3, with unresolved D. V lost 3 bases, J lost 4 bases, and 8 bases lay in between. The V gene's germline CDR1 is SGHKS and CDR2 YYEKEE (reference sequence). CDR3 length equals 13 residues. The CDR3 sequence: CASSYPDGNTIYF. Written as DNA, the CDR3 is TGTGCCAGCAGCTATCCCGACGGAAACACCATATATTTT.

This clonotype occurred many times. J is TRBJ2-2 and V is TRBV24-1, with D possibly being TRBD1 (6 bases). The CDR3 runs to 13 residues. Deletions cut 9 bases from V and 7 bases from J, with 14 bases between. The V gene's germline CDR1 is KGHDR and CDR2 SFDVKD. In DNA form, the CDR3 reads TGTGCCACCGTTTGGGGGCGCGACGGGGAGCTGTTTTTT. It specifies CATVWGRDGELFF.

This clonotype was detected a few times. The rearrangement joins TRBV6-1 to TRBJ2-2; D is unresolved. Trimming removed 9 bases at V and 8 bases at J, with 13 bases between. The CDR3 totals 12 residues. Germline V lookup: CDR1 MNHNS, CDR2 SASEGT. CDR3 protein: CASAVWEGELFF. CDR3 nucleotides: TGTGCCAGTGCGGTTTGGGAAGGGGAGCTGTTTTTT.

In this sample, this clonotype turned up many times. The chain carries TRBV15 and TRBJ2-3, with a possible D match to TRBD2 (6 bases). The V gene lost 9 bases and the J gene lost 3 bases, with 13 bases spanning the gap. Germline CDR1 and CDR2: LNHNV and YYDKDF (reference sequence). CDR3 length: 13 residues. CDR3 protein: CATNLGTTDTQYF. The CDR3 DNA reads as TGTGCCACTAACTTAGGGACTACAGATACGCAGTATTTT.

CDR3 loop: CSARRGLAGSQETQYF. CDR3 sequence (DNA): TGCAGTGCTAGGAGGGGACTAGCGGGATCCCAAGAGACCCAGTACTTC. This chain joins TRBV20-1 and TRBJ2-5; TRBD2 agrees at 13 bases. The V segment lost 3 bases and the J segment 1 base; nucleotides outside the gene matches: 5. CDR1 is DFQATT, CDR2 SNEGSKA, per germline (reference sequence). There are 16 residues in the CDR3.

The genes are TRBV7-9 and TRBJ2-1; 10 bases align to TRBD2. Germline CDR1 SEHNR, CDR2 FQNEAQ (reference sequence). CDR3 length: 16 amino acids. V dropped 1 base and J dropped 5; count of bases not matched to a gene: 5. The DNA for the CDR3 is TGTGCCAGCAGCTTAGGCCCCGGGACTAGCGACAATGAGCAGTTCTTC. This translates into CASSLGPGTSDNEQFF.

The table lists this clonotype with many counts. The chain is built from TRBV3-1 and TRBJ2-7, with D perhaps matching TRBD1 (5 bases). Germline values: CDR1 LGHDT, CDR2 YNNKEL (reference sequence). Trimming shortened V by 1 base and J by 0 bases, and 7 bases separated the two germline ends. The CDR3 has 14 residues. The CDR3 nucleotides read TGTGCCAGCAGCCAAGGACAGAGCTCCTACGAGCAGTACTTC. As protein: CASSQGQSSYEQYF.

This clonotype was detected ten times or more. This chain uses TRBV20-1 with TRBJ2-5; 8 bases align to TRBD1. The CDR3 is made up of 14 amino acids. V gave up 4 bases and J gave up 2 bases; unmatched junction bases: 6. The germline CDR1 and CDR2 sequences are DFQATT and SNEGSKA (reference sequence). The CDR3 region has the DNA TGCAGTGCTACCCGTGGACAGGGACAAGAGACCCAGTACTTC. As protein: CSATRGQGQETQYF.

V and J are TRBV27 and TRBJ2-2; 7 bases line up with TRBD1. This CDR3 has 16 amino acids. With 5 bases clipped from V and 1 base from J, the junction kept 7 bases outside the gene matches. The germline CDR1 and CDR2 sequences are MNHEY and SMNVEV (reference sequence). In nucleotides, the CDR3 is TGTGCCAGCAGTCACGACAGGGTTGGGAACACCGGGGAGCTGTTTTTT. It encodes CASSHDRVGNTGELFF.

This clonotype was counted many times. The chain links TRBV5-1 to TRBJ2-5; D might be TRBD1 (5 bases). The CDR3 has 15 residues. Trimming removed 5 bases at V and 2 bases at J, with 16 bases between. Germline V gene sequence: CDR1 SGHRS, CDR2 YFSETQ. CDR3 amino acids: CASRQDTLPQETQYF. CDR3 nucleotide sequence: TGCGCCAGCAGACAGGACACCCTTCCTCAAGAGACCCAGTACTTC.

The table lists this clonotype with a count of one. A much larger clone lies one base from this, so it may be a read error. The rearrangement uses TRBV20-1 and TRBJ2-7; D ambiguous. CDR1 and CDR2 (germline): DFQATT, SNEGSKA (reference sequence). Trimming left V 1 base short and J 9 bases short, with 25 bases between. The CDR3 totals 16 residues. The CDR3 spells CSARGSYSAHLGGQYF. CDR3 DNA: TGCAGTGCTAGAGGGAGCTACTCTGCCCACCTAGGCGGGCAGTACTTC.

The chain couples TRBV4-2 to TRBJ1-1; D is possibly TRBD1 (6 bases). Germline values: CDR1 LGHNA, CDR2 YNFKEQ. Trimming stripped 5 bases from V and 2 bases from J, with 12 bases between. There are 14 residues in the CDR3. The CDR3 loop is CASSTRQANTEAFF. The CDR3 DNA reads TGTGCCAGCAGCACCCGACAGGCAAACACTGAAGCTTTCTTT.

This clonotype has a count of ten or more. The chain employs TRBV29-1 and TRBJ1-2, with D possibly matching TRBD1 (5 bases). CDR3 length: 11 amino acids. V was clipped by 4 bases and J by 8 bases, with 11 bases between them. The germline V gene encodes CDR1 SQVTM and CDR2 ANQGSEA. The CDR3 DNA is TGCAGCGTTGTTGCTCGGGGCGGCTACACCTTC. Translation: CSVVARGGYTF.

At least ten counts were recorded for this clonotype. The rearrangement joins TRBV4-2 to TRBJ2-3; possibly TRBD2 for D (6 bases). CDR1 and CDR2 (germline): LGHNA, YNFKEQ. CDR3 length: 17 residues. Trimming left V 0 bases short and J 3 bases short, with 16 bases between. CDR3 amino acids: CASSQEQVVAGTDTQYF. In nucleotides, the CDR3 is TGTGCCAGCAGCCAAGAGCAGGTCGTCGCGGGGACAGATACGCAGTATTTT.

This clonotype has at least ten counts. The chain couples TRBV12-3 or TRBV12-4 to TRBJ1-1; a possible D gene is TRBD1 (5 bases). CDR3 length: 12 residues. V was cut by 7 bases and J by 1 base, with 7 bases left in between. As DNA, the CDR3 is TGTGCCAGCAATAGGGGGAACACTGAAGCTTTCTTT. Protein: CASNRGNTEAFF.